Sequencing of this TCR beta chain was carried out in a study of cytomegalovirus exposure and HLA in healthy donors. Study-wide context: Inside one of the first data releases sat 85 million or so unique TCRs taken from HLA-typed donors.

Comments on this clone: Its target is unknown.

General study points: It was approximately 150 TCR beta chains that were listed as cytomegalovirus-associated. Confirmation in vitro established that three CMV-associated chains were specific for CMV antigens.

Trimming pared 1 base from V and 4 bases from J, leaving 10 bases between. Germline values: CDR1 SEHNR, CDR2 FQNEAQ (reference sequence). The CDR3 is 15 residues long. Primers included in the PCR were 60 Vbeta and 13 Jbeta primers. Produced via immunoSEQ multiplex PCR; TCRdb's table is partial and in-frame only. The sample has about 180,000 clones; over 70% are singletons. The chain couples TRBV7-9 to TRBJ1-4; TRBD1 might be the D (5 bases). The source material was PBMCs. This sequence originates from a woman in her forties or fifties in good health and CMV-seropositive. DNA for the CDR3: TGTGCCAGCAGCTTAGACAGGTTCAATAATGAAAAACTGTTTTTT. This encodes CASSLDRFNNEKLFF.